Presented here are 17 T cell receptor beta chains from one specimen sequenced in a study of blood T cell repertoires in COVID-19. Clones were read by immunoSEQ multiplex PCR, and TCRdb kept only the in-frame ones, dropping some. The sample yields 250,000 to 350,000 clones, roughly 88% seen once. Sequencing was performed on peripheral blood. The receptors were gathered from a woman in her 30s with active or convalescent COVID-19.

J is TRBJ1-6 and V is TRBV19, with 8 bases matching TRBD1. CDR1 and CDR2 from the germline V gene are LNHDA and SQIVND (reference sequence). V shed 7 bases and J 7 bases; nucleotides not matched to a gene: 9. The CDR3 length is 15 residues. This CDR3 is CASKVDRAENSPLHF. DNA for the CDR3: TGTGCCAGTAAGGTGGACAGGGCTGAGAATTCACCCCTCCACTTT.

This chain joins TRBV4-1 and TRBJ2-2; 7 nucleotides agree with TRBD1. CDR3 length equals 15 residues. V lost 4 bases to trimming and J lost 5 bases; unmatched junction nucleotides: 7. Germline assignment: CDR1 MGHRA and CDR2 YSYEKL. DNA of the CDR3: TGCGCCAGCAGCCCCGGCATACAGGGGACCGGGGAGCTGTTTTTT. This codes for CASSPGIQGTGELFF.

In this sample, this clone turned up once. The CDR3 loop reads CASYSGGGNRGQFF. As DNA, the CDR3 is TGTGCCAGCTATAGCGGGGGGGGTAATCGAGGGCAGTTCTTC. J is TRBJ2-1 and V is TRBV6-5; 11 bases line up with TRBD2. The CDR3 loop spans 14 amino acids. CDR1 is MNHEY, CDR2 SVGAGI, per germline. Trimming at V came to 8 bases and at J to 12 bases, leaving 12 bases not matched to a gene.

This clone was detected once. Here the CDR3 reads CASAGGGALRQETQYF. For the CDR3, the DNA is TGCGCCAGCGCGGGCGGGGGGGCCTTGAGGCAAGAGACCCAGTACTTC. The chain joins TRBV5-1 to TRBJ2-5, with 9 bases identical to TRBD2. Germline V gene data show CDR1 as SGHRS and CDR2 as YFSETQ. CDR3 length: 16 residues. The trim removed 7 bases at V and 2 bases at J, leaving 12 bases unmatched.

The rearrangement uses TRBV18 and TRBJ2-5, with 12 positions matching TRBD2. Germline V CDR1 and CDR2: KGHSH, LQKENI. The V segment lost 3 bases and the J segment 5 bases; nucleotides outside the gene matches: 13. The CDR3 totals 18 residues. CDR3 DNA sequence: TGTGCCAGCTCACCTTACTCGACTAGCGGGGGCGTCCGGGAGACCCAGTACTTC. Its protein product is CASSPYSTSGGVRETQYF.

The DNA of the CDR3 is TGTGCCTGGAGTATCACGGGGGGAGATGGCTACACCTTC. Its translation: CAWSITGGDGYTF. The J gene is TRBJ1-2, the V gene TRBV30; maybe TRBD1 (5 bases). V was shortened by 2 bases and J by 6 bases, with 13 bases between the two germline ends. Germline V gives CDR1 GTSNPN, CDR2 SVGIG (reference sequence). The CDR3 is made up of 13 amino acids.

In this sample, this clone turned up a few times. The J gene is TRBJ1-1, the V gene TRBV18; D may be TRBD1 (5 bases). The germline V gene encodes CDR1 KGHSH and CDR2 LQKENI. Between the trimmed V and J ends, which lost 6 bases and 5 bases, there was a span of 13 bases. CDR3 length equals 13 residues. The CDR3 DNA is TGTGCCAGCTCGCCTCCGGGGGGGACTGAAGCTTTCTTT. Translating gives CASSPPGGTEAFF. Looking up the rest from reference TRBV18 and TRBJ1-1 gives the full variable domain: NAGVMQNPRHLVRRRGQEARLRCSPMKGHSHVYWYRQLPEEGLKFMVYLQKENIIDESGMPKERFSAEFPKEGPSILRIQQVVRGDSAAYFCASSPPGGTEAFFGQGTRLTVV.

This chain links TRBV10-3 with TRBJ1-2; TRBD1 is a possible D gene (6 bases). Per germline, CDR1 ENHRY and CDR2 SYGVKD. CDR3 size: 12 residues. Trimming took 3 bases from V and 6 from J, leaving 8 bases between them. CDR3 loop: CAISDRQDGYTF. CDR3 DNA: TGTGCCATCAGTGACCGACAGGATGGCTACACCTTC.

The J gene is TRBJ2-7, the V gene TRBV9, with 11 bases fitting TRBD2. CDR1 is SGDLS, CDR2 YYNGEE, per germline. This CDR3 comprises 17 residues. The ends lost 1 base at V and 2 bases at J; junction bases unmatched: 8. The CDR3 bases are TGTGCCAGCAGCGTAACTAGCGGGGGCGCCCAGACCTACGAGCAGTACTTC. Translation: CASSVTSGGAQTYEQYF.

The chain links TRBV19 to TRBJ1-6; the D gene is possibly TRBD1 (6 bases). V was pared by 3 bases and J by 11 bases, with 11 bases between. Germline CDR1 and CDR2: LNHDA and SQIVND (reference sequence). The CDR3 loop spans 13 amino acids. The CDR3 DNA reads as TGTGCCAGTAGTATTTCGGGACAAACACCCCTCCACTTT. It specifies CASSISGQTPLHF.

This rearrangement joins TRBV7-3 to TRBJ1-6; no firm D call. This CDR3 is 13 amino acids long. The ends were cut back, 5 bases at V and 11 bases at J, with 13 bases in the middle. CDR1 SGHTA and CDR2 FQGTGA come from the germline V gene. The CDR3 nucleotides are TGTGCCAGCAGCCTCGCAGAGGCCGCACCCCTCCACTTT. This encodes CASSLAEAAPLHF.

The chain's CDR3 is CASSRQGLTEAFF. CDR3 coding DNA: TGTGCCAGCAGCCGACAGGGGCTCACTGAAGCTTTCTTT. The chain has TRBV7-9 and TRBJ1-1; the match to TRBD1 covers 8 bases. V was pared by 5 bases and J by 4 bases, with 3 bases of the junction left unmatched. The CDR3 has 13 amino acids. Germline V gene data show CDR1 as SEHNR and CDR2 as FQNEAQ (reference sequence).

The chain recombines TRBV21-1 with TRBJ2-5; the table assigns TRBD1, which was not confirmed against the DNA. TRBV21-1 is labeled a pseudogene. This CDR3 contains 14 residues. Written as DNA, the CDR3 is TGTGCCAGCAGCGCTTGGACAGTCCAAGAGACCCAGTACTTC. It translates to CASSAWTVQETQYF.

The chain is built from TRBV2 and TRBJ1-4; 9 nucleotides match TRBD1. In germline, CDR1 is SNHLY, CDR2 FYNNEI. This CDR3 contains 15 residues. V lost 6 bases to trimming and J lost 6 bases; unmatched junction nucleotides: 8. The CDR3 here is CASSVQGARDEKLFF. The CDR3 DNA reads TGTGCCAGCAGCGTACAGGGGGCAAGGGATGAAAAACTGTTTTTT.

This clone was counted once. CDR3 DNA: TGTGCCAGCAGCCAAGAGAGGACTAGCGGGGGGTGGAGCACAGATACGCAGTATTTT. This sequence encodes CASSQERTSGGWSTDTQYF. The genes are TRBV3-1 (or the pseudogene TRBV3-2) and TRBJ2-3, with TRBD2 matching over 14 bases. The CDR3 covers 19 residues. J was trimmed by 0 bases and V by 0 bases; bases with no gene match: 5. From germline, CDR1 is LGHDT and CDR2 YNNKEL (reference sequence).

The chain uses TRBV6-5 and TRBJ2-1; TRBD1 agrees at 7 bases. The CDR3 spans 15 residues. Germline trimming cut 6 bases from V and 3 bases from J; bases unmatched to any gene: 8. Germline-derived CDR1 and CDR2 are MNHEY and SVGAGI. The CDR3 DNA is TGTGCCAGCAGAACGGGCGCAGGGGGCTACAATGAGCAGTTCTTC. It translates to CASRTGAGGYNEQFF.

The V gene is TRBV5-1, the J gene TRBJ2-4; 13 bases map to TRBD2. This CDR3 contains 20 residues. The germline V gene encodes CDR1 SGHRS and CDR2 YFSETQ. Trimming at V came to 0 bases and at J to 1 base, leaving 10 bases not matched to a gene. CDR3 in DNA: TGCGCCAGCAGCTTGGGCATACTAGCGGGGGGGCCGAGGGCCAAAAACATTCAGTACTTC. Residues: CASSLGILAGGPRAKNIQYF.